This T cell receptor beta chain was profiled in a study of blood T cell repertoires in COVID-19 (dated by TCRdb to between 2020 and 2021). Background for the entire study: Samples covering the acute and convalescent phases of COVID-19 were provided by collaborators in the United States, Italy and Spain. The dataset comprised deeply sampled blood TCRbeta repertoires from subjects exposed to, actively infected with, or recovered from COVID-19. Sample metadata almost always included a de-identified subject ID, COVID-19 status, age in years and sex. HLA class I and class II types, where available, came from metadata supplied by the sample provider rather than from assay-based typing. Samples came from the ongoing ImmuneRACE study (first 160 participants) plus 1,254 subjects from 6 global collaborators. The repertoires were released in a freely available public database meant as a resource for research on the immune response to SARS-CoV-2. The prospective study material was composed of cDNA or gDNA derived from T cells, B-cell-depleted T cells, or PBMCs.

Study-wide conclusions, independent of this receptor: The amount of clinical and demographic metadata varied by source and participant and was provided uncurated.

In regard to this clone: Its antigen is still unknown. Base qualities are not recorded, but no much larger clone differs from it by a single base.

TCRbeta CDR3 regions were amplified from genomic DNA by means of the immunoSEQ Assay, a bias-controlled multiplex PCR. Turning to the authors' computational methods: The number of nucleated cells in each sample was estimated by amplification of reference gene primers within the assay. To quantify the absolute abundance of each unique TCRbeta CDR3 rearrangement, sequence reads were collapsed and filtered. For each sample, productive Simpson clonality was calculated as the square root of Simpson's diversity index over productive rearrangements. TCRdb re-hosts the immuneACCESS table, in-frame sequences only. Its copies lack some clones; in the studies checked, an unresolved V gene accounts for under half of them, and the cause for the rest is not known. Clonal size and the V and J genes are those of that table, whereas D and trimming came from the DNA. The sample table contains about 100,000 clones; only one count was recorded for 70% to 90% of them. Of the sample, about 3% falls within the top ten clones.

Collaborating institutions collected whole blood in K2EDTA tubes following their own protocols. For TCRbeta analysis, collaborators shipped samples in one of three forms: frozen whole blood, isolated PBMCs, or DNA extracted from either of those sample types. The material sequenced was peripheral blood. The source is a woman older than 75 with acute or convalescent COVID-19.

In nucleotide form, the sequence is TGTGCCAGCAGTTACGGGGCCCTAGGTCCCTCCGAGCAGTACTTC. Its translation is CASSYGALGPSEQYF. The rearrangement combines TRBV6-2 or TRBV6-3 with TRBJ2-7; a tentative D match to TRBD1 spans 5 bases. The CDR3 contains 15 residues, cysteine and phenylalanine counted. Only the CDR3 part of the read is kept: 45 bases, read in frame from the first base. V is reduced by 2 bases and J by 6 bases, leaving a spacing of 17 bases between them. CDR1 and CDR2, per the germline V gene, are MNHEY and SVGEGT.